The rows below give T cell receptor beta chains drawn from one sample of a study of blood T cells in healthy people across ages. TCRdb used MiXCR to reprocess the 5' RACE reads, holding one entry per CDR3 protein. This sample has 1.5 million to 2 million distinct CDR3 sequences, with 30% to 35% found just once. Specimen: blood. Source of these receptors: a woman in her thirties in good health. Both conserved end residues are trimmed from each CDR3. A D gene is named only where the DNA matches it firmly.

d_call j_call v_call cdr3_aa
TRBD1 TRBJ2-5 TRBV13 ASSQFRDRKETQY
. TRBJ1-1 TRBV18 ASSLSMGGLNTEAF
TRBD2 TRBJ2-2 TRBV13 ASRLTSGALNTGELF
TRBD2 TRBJ2-1 TRBV5-1 ASSRTSGGVNNEQF
TRBD1 TRBJ1-1 TRBV13 ASRDRGNTEAF
. TRBJ2-7 TRBV5-6 ASSLAGLDIYYEQY
. TRBJ2-2 TRBV30 AWTAGPYTGELF
. TRBJ1-2 TRBV3-1 ASRSKGRSRGYT
. TRBJ1-1 TRBV20-1 SAVRQTNTEAF
TRBD1 TRBJ2-7 TRBV10-3 AISESMDRATIYEQY
TRBD1 TRBJ1-2 TRBV20-1 SAGGRGRFGYT
. TRBJ1-6 TRBV6-6 ASSAWGPLNSPLH
TRBD2 TRBJ2-6 TRBV11-2 ASSLVLAGDSGANVLT
TRBD1 TRBJ2-7 TRBV3-1 ASSRDRVMTEQY
. TRBJ1-4 TRBV27 ASSFYRAANEKLF
TRBD1 TRBJ2-5 TRBV5-4 ASSPPTGGQGETQY
. TRBJ2-7 TRBV27 ASSLSTESYEQY
. TRBJ1-2 TRBV7-9 ASSSSLAEGYGYT
TRBD2 TRBJ2-1 TRBV20-1 SAVGGTSGSYEQF
. TRBJ1-2 TRBV2 ASRDTGAGGYT
TRBD1 TRBJ1-1 TRBV3-1 ASSHIGGSTEAF
TRBD1 TRBJ1-1 TRBV29-1 SVLDRGNTEAF
TRBD2 TRBJ2-7 TRBV27 ASSSGGAGVFEQY
TRBD1 TRBJ1-1 TRBV5-1 ASSPPGQGALNTEAF
TRBD1 TRBJ1-5 TRBV12-3/TRBV12-4 ASTAGTGEGGPQH
TRBD2 TRBJ2-3 TRBV5-1 ASSLAGLAGITDTQY
. TRBJ2-7 TRBV20-1 SATWGEQY
TRBD2 TRBJ2-3 TRBV29-1 SVAGLAGGGTDTQY
. TRBJ1-2 TRBV9 ASNRDGTPSGYT